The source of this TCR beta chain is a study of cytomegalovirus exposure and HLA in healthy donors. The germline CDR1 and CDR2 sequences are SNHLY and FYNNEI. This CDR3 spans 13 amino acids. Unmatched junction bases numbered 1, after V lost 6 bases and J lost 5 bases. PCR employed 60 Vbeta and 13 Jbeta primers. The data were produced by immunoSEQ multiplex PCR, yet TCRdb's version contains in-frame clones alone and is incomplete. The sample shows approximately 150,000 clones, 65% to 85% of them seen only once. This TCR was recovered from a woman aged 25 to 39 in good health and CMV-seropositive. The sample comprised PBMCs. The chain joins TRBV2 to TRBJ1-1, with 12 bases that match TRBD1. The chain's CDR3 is CASRGQGATEAFF. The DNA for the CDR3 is TGTGCCAGCAGGGGACAGGGGGCAACTGAAGCTTTCTTT.